This TCR beta chain was identified during a study of human T cells and chemical hapten exposure. Overall study context: Yields of TCR per sample differed, chiefly owing to small differences in pooled library volume. Whole-study findings and limits: Those TCRs sitting above 1 in 1000 frequency stayed the same with DPC sensitization.

TCRdb reprocessed the RACE reads via MiXCR and lists one record per CDR3 protein. This table has about 380,000 distinct CDR3 sequences, 5% to 6.5% appearing once. This clonotype was detected many times. Its antigen remains unknown. The time point denotes: pre-sensitization, week 0. The sample's treatment: therapeutic diphenylcyclopropenone sensitization with weekly scalp DPC. Patches went on only after blood had been drawn each time. Patients had alopecia, were aged 18 to 70, and were not pregnant. This specimen was whole blood, taken in connection with sensitization to the hapten diphenylcyclopropenone (DPC). This clonotype originated in a woman aged 45-65 years with alopecia areata. Some clones in this sample may be carry-over from other donors' samples.

The CDR3 region is CASSQQGQGRAFF. CDR3 nucleotides: TGCGCCAGCAGCCAACAGGGACAGGGTCGAGCTTTCTTT. The chain employs TRBV4-1 and TRBJ1-1; TRBD1 matches 9 bases. The germline V gene encodes CDR1 MGHRA and CDR2 YSYEKL. The trim removed 2 bases at V and 10 bases at J, leaving 5 bases unmatched. CDR3 size: 13 residues.